Below are 25 T cell receptor beta chains sequenced from a single sample in a study of T cell repertoires in cytomegalovirus infection. TCRdb called the reads again in MiXCR, with one record for every CDR3 protein. The top ten hold 2.5% to 3% of the sample, which has around 180,000 distinct CDR3 sequences, roughly a fifth seen once. Sequences were obtained from PBMCs. These receptors were obtained from a human donor in good health (CMV status not recorded). Some clones in this sample may be carry-over from other donors' samples.

This clonotype has only a few counts. CDR3 amino acids: CASSPGQMNTGELFF. CDR3 nucleotides: TGTGCCAGCAGTCCTGGACAGATGAACACCGGGGAGCTGTTTTTT. This sequence joins TRBV7-6 and TRBJ2-2, with a possible D match to TRBD1 (6 bases). Trimming cost V 6 bases and J 1 base, with 12 bases left between them. Germline lookup yields CDR1 SGHVS and CDR2 FNYEAQ. The CDR3 has 15 amino acids.

This clonotype has a handful of counts. The J gene is TRBJ2-5, the V gene TRBV6-2 or TRBV6-3, with a tentative D call TRBD1 (6 bases). Trimming pared 5 bases from V and 10 bases from J, leaving 20 bases between. Germline CDR1 and CDR2: MNHEY and SVGEGT. The CDR3 contains 14 residues. CDR3 sequence reads: CASSRGTPEQVQYF. CDR3 in DNA: TGTGCCAGCAGTAGGGGGACACCCGAACAGGTCCAGTACTTC.

This clonotype was observed a few times. The rearrangement uses TRBV5-1 and TRBJ1-4, with D perhaps TRBD1 (5 bases). The V gene lost 4 bases and the J gene lost 7 bases, with 11 bases spanning the gap. The length of the CDR3 is 13 residues. Germline V lookup: CDR1 SGHRS, CDR2 YFSETQ. CDR3 residues: CASSRTHGEKLFF. Written as DNA, the CDR3 is TGCGCCAGCAGCAGGACACATGGTGAAAAACTGTTTTTT.

The sample holds many counts of this clonotype. The chain recombines TRBV7-2 with TRBJ2-7, with 10 positions matching TRBD1. CDR3 length: 15 residues. V was pared by 7 bases and J by 1 base, with 7 bases of the junction left unmatched. Looked up from germline, CDR1 is SGHTA and CDR2 is FQGNSA. The CDR3 DNA sequence: TGTGCCAGCACCGAGACAGGGGGCGCGTCCTACGAGCAGTACTTC. This codes for CASTETGGASYEQYF.

The chain recombines TRBV28 with TRBJ1-1; D call uncertain. V was shortened by 2 bases and J by 0 bases, with 7 bases between the two germline ends. There are 14 residues in the CDR3. CDR1 is MDHEN, CDR2 SYDVKM, per germline. CDR3 nucleotides: TGTGCCAGCAGTTTAATCACCATGAACACTGAAGCTTTCTTT. This codes for CASSLITMNTEAFF. Full variable domain (rest looked up from reference TRBV28 and TRBJ1-1): DVKVTQSSRYLVKRTGEKVFLECVQDMDHENMFWYRQDPGLGLRLIYFSYDVKMKEKGDIPEGYSVSREKKERFSLILESASTNQTSMYLCASSLITMNTEAFFGQGTRLTVV.

The chain joins TRBV6-2 or TRBV6-3 to TRBJ2-3; D is uncertain. The DNA end is more similar to TRBJ1-5, so the J call may be wrong. The CDR3 length is 16 residues. Germline loops: CDR1 MNHEY, CDR2 SVGEGT. The CDR3 bases are TGTGCCAGCAGTTACCTCCAGCGGGAAGGCCCAGATACGCAGCATTTT. It yields the protein CASSYLQREGPDTQHF.

A remark on this clonotype: One end of the junction varies from germline; a read error may be responsible. CDR3 nucleotide sequence: TGTGCCAGCAGTACAGGGACAGGGGTGTTGACGCCAACAGAGGCCCAGTACTTC. Amino acids: CASSTGTGVLTPTEAQYF. The rearrangement joins TRBV12-3 or TRBV12-4 to TRBJ2-5, with 10 nucleotides matching TRBD1. The CDR3 totals 18 residues.

The gene calls are TRBV28 and TRBJ1-6; D unresolved. CDR1 is MDHEN, CDR2 SYDVKM, per germline. Trimming shortened V by 6 bases and J by 7 bases, and 22 bases separated the two germline ends. CDR3 length: 17 amino acids. In nucleotides, the CDR3 is TGTGCCAGCAGGCTTTCTGTACCATCGGCCGGGAATTCACCCCTCCACTTT. Translating gives CASRLSVPSAGNSPLHF.

This clonotype was detected ten times or more. The V and J genes are TRBV11-2 and TRBJ2-3, with TRBD1 matching 7 bases. Germline assignment: CDR1 SGHAT and CDR2 FQNNGV. CDR3 length: 13 amino acids. V shed 7 bases and J 7 bases; nucleotides not matched to a gene: 8. The CDR3 DNA is TGTGCCAGCAACCGGGACAGCCAGCATACGCAGTATTTT. Its protein is CASNRDSQHTQYF.

The chain employs TRBV12-3 or TRBV12-4 and TRBJ1-6; D may be TRBD1 (5 bases). Between the trimmed V and J ends, which lost 5 bases and 10 bases, there was a span of 18 bases. The CDR3 spans 15 residues. CDR3 amino acids: CASSPQGRQSSPLHF. In DNA form, the CDR3 reads TGTGCCAGCAGTCCTCAGGGCCGCCAGAGCTCACCCCTCCACTTT.

This clonotype was observed a few times. The V call is TRBV29-1, the J call TRBJ2-2; D is possibly TRBD1 (6 bases). This CDR3 contains 12 residues. V was pared by 7 bases and J by 3 bases, with 9 bases between. Germline V gene data show CDR1 as SQVTM and CDR2 as ANQGSEA. Written as DNA, the CDR3 is TGCAGCGGGGACATCGACACCGGGGAGCTGTTTTTT. Amino acid sequence: CSGDIDTGELFF.

The rearrangement joins TRBV5-1 to TRBJ2-2; D is unresolved. The CDR3 runs to 15 residues. V was shortened by 4 bases and J by 4 bases, with 14 bases between the two germline ends. The germline V gene encodes CDR1 SGHRS and CDR2 YFSETQ. The CDR3 reads CASSDGWAPTGELFF. The CDR3 DNA reads TGCGCCAGCAGCGACGGGTGGGCCCCCACCGGGGAGCTGTTTTTT.

The table lists this clonotype with many counts. V usage is TRBV7-2 and J usage is TRBJ2-2, with TRBD2 identical over 11 bases. With 5 bases clipped from V and 4 bases from J, the junction kept 6 bases outside the gene matches. There are 16 residues in the CDR3. Germline CDR1 reads SGHTA; CDR2 reads FQGNSA. Here the CDR3 reads CASSPPSGRSTGELFF. The CDR3 DNA is TGTGCCAGCAGCCCGCCTAGCGGGAGGAGCACCGGGGAGCTGTTTTTT.

This clonotype was found once. The chain combines TRBV11-3 with TRBJ2-2; D gene ambiguous. V dropped 0 bases and J dropped 7 bases, with 3 bases sitting between them. Germline V lookup: CDR1 SGHNT, CDR2 YENEEA. The CDR3 extends over 12 amino acids. The CDR3 here is CASSLDYGELFF. Written as DNA, the CDR3 is TGTGCCAGCAGCTTAGATTACGGGGAGCTGTTTTTT. Drawing the rest from reference TRBV11-3 and TRBJ2-2, the complete variable domain is EAGVVQSPRYKIIEKKQPVAFWCNPISGHNTLYWYLQNLGQGPELLIRYENEEAVDDSQLPKDRFSAERLKGVDSTLKIQPAELGDSAVYLCASSLDYGELFFGEGSRLTVL.

The J gene is TRBJ2-5, the V gene TRBV20-1, with 7 bases that match TRBD2. Losses at the gene ends were 3 bases for V and 4 bases for J; bases not matched to a gene: 11. Germline V gene data show CDR1 as DFQATT and CDR2 as SNEGSKA (reference sequence). This CDR3 comprises 15 residues. The CDR3 region is CSARQPLAWGETQYF. CDR3 bases: TGCAGTGCTAGGCAACCACTAGCGTGGGGAGAGACCCAGTACTTC.

This clonotype was observed a handful of times. The gene calls are TRBV28 and TRBJ1-4, with D perhaps matching TRBD1 (6 bases). V was trimmed by 2 bases and J by 13 bases, leaving 23 bases between them. The CDR3 length is 16 residues. The germline CDR1 and CDR2 sequences are MDHEN and SYDVKM. The CDR3, as DNA: TGTGCCAGCAGTTTACCCCCAGGGGCAGCCCCGGGAACACTGTTTTTT. This codes for CASSLPPGAAPGTLFF. Complete variable domain (other parts from reference TRBV28 and TRBJ1-4): DVKVTQSSRYLVKRTGEKVFLECVQDMDHENMFWYRQDPGLGLRLIYFSYDVKMKEKGDIPEGYSVSREKKERFSLILESASTNQTSMYLCASSLPPGAAPGTLFFGSGTQLSVL.

This clonotype was seen a handful of times. The chain joins TRBV18 to TRBJ2-2; D is possibly TRBD2 (6 bases). Trimming cost V 2 bases and J 2 bases, with 12 bases left between them. CDR1 and CDR2 (germline): KGHSH, LQKENI. This CDR3 has 16 amino acids. The chain's CDR3 is CASSPKTAGNTGELFF. As DNA, the CDR3 is TGTGCCAGCTCACCAAAAACGGCGGGAAACACCGGGGAGCTGTTTTTT.

The genes are TRBV12-3 or TRBV12-4 and TRBJ2-2, with D possibly TRBD1 on 6 matching bases. The CDR3 covers 13 residues. With 7 bases removed from V and 4 bases from J, the gap between germline ends came to 10 bases. The CDR3 DNA reads as TGTGCCAGCACCGAACAGGGCACCGGGGAGCTGTTTTTT. Translating it yields CASTEQGTGELFF.

This clonotype was detected a few times. The chain recombines TRBV27 with TRBJ1-3, with D unclear. CDR3 length: 15 amino acids. V was clipped by 3 bases and J by 0 bases, with 9 bases between them. CDR1 MNHEY and CDR2 SMNVEV come from the germline V gene (reference sequence). CDR3 sequence: CASSLTPSSGNTIYF. DNA of the CDR3: TGTGCCAGCAGTTTGACACCGAGCTCTGGAAACACCATATATTTT.

This clonotype was seen only a few times. V and J are TRBV4-1 and TRBJ2-7, with a tentative D call TRBD2 (6 bases). Germline-derived CDR1 and CDR2 are MGHRA and YSYEKL. V lost 4 bases and J lost 7, with 20 bases in between. This CDR3 region has 15 residues. The CDR3, as DNA: TGCGCCAGCAGCCTAGCAAAGGACTACCCTAGGGAGCAGTACTTC. The encoded protein is CASSLAKDYPREQYF.

The chain couples TRBV11-2 to TRBJ2-1; 10 nucleotides align to TRBD2. CDR1 is SGHAT and CDR2 is FQNNGV in the germline V gene. The J segment lost 8 bases and the V segment lost 1 base, leaving 8 bases of the junction unmatched. The CDR3 length is 16 residues. The CDR3: CASSLGPSGSGDEQFF. For the CDR3, the DNA is TGTGCCAGCAGCTTAGGTCCTAGCGGGAGTGGCGATGAGCAGTTCTTC. Combining the CDR3 with reference TRBV11-2 and TRBJ2-1 gives the whole variable domain EAGVAQSPRYKIIEKRQSVAFWCNPISGHATLYWYQQILGQGPKLLIQFQNNGVVDDSQLPKDRFSAERLKGVDSTLKIQPAKLEDSAVYLCASSLGPSGSGDEQFFGPGTRLTVL.

A few counts support this clonotype. The chain employs TRBV7-2 and TRBJ2-7, with unresolved D. The germline V gene has CDR1 SGHTA and CDR2 FQGNSA. The CDR3 runs to 15 residues. Between the trimmed V and J ends, which lost 4 bases and 0 bases, there was a span of 13 bases. This chain's CDR3 is CASSYRMRSSYEQYF. Here the CDR3 DNA reads TGTGCCAGCAGCTACAGAATGCGGAGCTCCTACGAGCAGTACTTC.

This clonotype was found a few times. The chain is built from TRBV27 and TRBJ1-3, with TRBD1 identical over 9 bases. This CDR3 contains 16 residues. Germline V gene sequence: CDR1 MNHEY, CDR2 SMNVEV (reference sequence). V trimming: 2 bases; J trimming: 3 bases; junction bases outside the gene matches: 5. The CDR3 loop reads CASSLVGQGFGNTIYF. CDR3 nucleotides: TGTGCCAGCAGTTTAGTGGGACAGGGTTTTGGAAACACCATATATTTT.

The table lists this clonotype with a few counts. The V gene is TRBV6-5, the J gene TRBJ1-5; 10 nucleotides match TRBD1. Trimming removed 0 bases from V and 6 bases from J; junction bases left unmatched: 2. The CDR3 consists of 15 residues. In germline, CDR1 is MNHEY, CDR2 SVGAGI. CDR3 nucleotides: TGTGCCAGCAGTTACTCCGGACAGGGGGTTCAGCCCCAGCATTTT. Translating it yields CASSYSGQGVQPQHF.

In its sample, this clonotype was seen a few times. The chain carries TRBV6-6 and TRBJ2-5, with D maybe TRBD2 (6 bases). V shed 0 bases and J shed 5 bases, with 13 bases lying between them. The germline V gene has CDR1 MNHNY and CDR2 SVGAGI (reference sequence). CDR3 length: 15 residues. CDR3 amino acids: CASSYSRETFETQYF. CDR3 coding DNA: TGTGCCAGCAGTTACTCTCGGGAGACGTTTGAGACCCAGTACTTC.